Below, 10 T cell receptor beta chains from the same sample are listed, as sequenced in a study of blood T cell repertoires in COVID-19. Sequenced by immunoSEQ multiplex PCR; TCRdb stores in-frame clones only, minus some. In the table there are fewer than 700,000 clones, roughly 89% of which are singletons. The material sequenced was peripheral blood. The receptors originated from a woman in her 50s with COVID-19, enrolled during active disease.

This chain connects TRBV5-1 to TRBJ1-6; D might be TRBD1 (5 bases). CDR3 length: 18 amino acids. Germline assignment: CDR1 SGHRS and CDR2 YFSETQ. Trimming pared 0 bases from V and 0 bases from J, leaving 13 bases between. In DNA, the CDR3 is TGCGCCAGCAGCTTGGGGATCGGGGGAAGCTCCTATAATTCACCCCTCCACTTT. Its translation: CASSLGIGGSSYNSPLHF.

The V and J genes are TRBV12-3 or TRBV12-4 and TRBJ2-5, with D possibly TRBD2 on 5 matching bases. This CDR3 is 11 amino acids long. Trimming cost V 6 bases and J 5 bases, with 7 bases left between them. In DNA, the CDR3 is TGTGCCAGCAGCCCGGGGGAGACCCAGTACTTC. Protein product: CASSPGETQYF.

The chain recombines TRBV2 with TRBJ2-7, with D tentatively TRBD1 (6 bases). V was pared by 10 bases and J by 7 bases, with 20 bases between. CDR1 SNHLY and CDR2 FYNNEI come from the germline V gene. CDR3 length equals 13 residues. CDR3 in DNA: TGTGCCACCTCTCGGGCCAGGGGCGAAGAGCAGTACTTC. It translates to CATSRARGEEQYF.

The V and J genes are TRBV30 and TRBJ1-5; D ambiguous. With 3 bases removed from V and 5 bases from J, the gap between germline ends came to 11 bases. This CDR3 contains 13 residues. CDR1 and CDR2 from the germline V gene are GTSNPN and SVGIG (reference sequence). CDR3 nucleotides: TGTGCCTGGAGCCAGAGGGCCGATCAGCCCCAGCATTTT. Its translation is CAWSQRADQPQHF.

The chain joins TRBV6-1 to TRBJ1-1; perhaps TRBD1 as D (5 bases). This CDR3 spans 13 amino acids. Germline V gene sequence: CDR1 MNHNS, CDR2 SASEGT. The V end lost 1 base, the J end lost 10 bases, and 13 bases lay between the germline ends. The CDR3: CASSEGPGRGAFF. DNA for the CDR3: TGTGCCAGCAGTGAAGGCCCGGGGAGGGGAGCTTTCTTT.

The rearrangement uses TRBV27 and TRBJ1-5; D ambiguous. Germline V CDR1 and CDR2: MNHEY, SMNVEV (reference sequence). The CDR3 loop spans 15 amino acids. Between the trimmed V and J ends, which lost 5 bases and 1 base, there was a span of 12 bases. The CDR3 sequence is CASSPRGISNQPQHF. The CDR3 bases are TGTGCCAGCAGTCCCCGGGGTATCAGCAATCAGCCCCAGCATTTT.

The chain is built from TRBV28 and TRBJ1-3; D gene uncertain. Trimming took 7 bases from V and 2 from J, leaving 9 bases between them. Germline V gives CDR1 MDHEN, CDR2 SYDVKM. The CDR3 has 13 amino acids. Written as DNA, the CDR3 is TGTGCCAGCAAAGGAGGAACTGGAAACACCATATATTTT. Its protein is CASKGGTGNTIYF.

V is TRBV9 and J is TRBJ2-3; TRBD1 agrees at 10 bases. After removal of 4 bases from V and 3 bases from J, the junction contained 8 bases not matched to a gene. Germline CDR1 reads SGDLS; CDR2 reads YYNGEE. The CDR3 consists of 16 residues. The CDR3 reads CASSPREDRGTDTQYF. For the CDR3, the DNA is TGTGCCAGCAGCCCGAGGGAGGACAGGGGGACAGATACGCAGTATTTT.

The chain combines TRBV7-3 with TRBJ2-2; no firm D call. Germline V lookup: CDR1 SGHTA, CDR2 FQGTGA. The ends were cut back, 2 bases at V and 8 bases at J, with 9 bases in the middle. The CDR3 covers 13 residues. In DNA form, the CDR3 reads TGTGCCAGCAGCTTATCCCGGTCTGGGGAGCTGTTTTTT. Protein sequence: CASSLSRSGELFF.

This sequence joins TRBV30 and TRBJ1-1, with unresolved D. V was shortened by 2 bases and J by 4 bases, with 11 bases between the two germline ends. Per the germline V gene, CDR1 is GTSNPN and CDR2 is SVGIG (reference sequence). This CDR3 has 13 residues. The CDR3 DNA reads TGTGCCTGGAGTTCAGGATCCGCCACTGAAGCTTTCTTT. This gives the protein CAWSSGSATEAFF.